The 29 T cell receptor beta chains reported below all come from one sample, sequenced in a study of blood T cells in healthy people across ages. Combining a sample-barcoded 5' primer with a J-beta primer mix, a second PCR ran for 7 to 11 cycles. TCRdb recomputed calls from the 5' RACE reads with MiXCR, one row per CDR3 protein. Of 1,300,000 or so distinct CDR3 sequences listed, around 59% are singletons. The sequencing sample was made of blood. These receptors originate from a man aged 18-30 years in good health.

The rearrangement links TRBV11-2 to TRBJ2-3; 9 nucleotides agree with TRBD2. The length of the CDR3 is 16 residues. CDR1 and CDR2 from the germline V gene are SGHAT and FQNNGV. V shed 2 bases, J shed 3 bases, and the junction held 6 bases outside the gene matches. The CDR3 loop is CASSLFRLAETDTQYF. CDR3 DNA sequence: TGTGCCAGCAGCTTATTCAGACTAGCGGAGACAGATACGCAGTATTTT.

CDR3 protein: CASSARPNYNSPLHF. The CDR3 region has the DNA TGTGCCAGCAGCGCCAGACCGAACTATAATTCACCCCTCCACTTT. The genes are TRBV9 and TRBJ1-6, with D unresolved. The V and J ends lost 3 bases and 3 bases respectively, with 10 bases between them. CDR1 is SGDLS, CDR2 YYNGEE, per germline. This CDR3 region has 15 residues.

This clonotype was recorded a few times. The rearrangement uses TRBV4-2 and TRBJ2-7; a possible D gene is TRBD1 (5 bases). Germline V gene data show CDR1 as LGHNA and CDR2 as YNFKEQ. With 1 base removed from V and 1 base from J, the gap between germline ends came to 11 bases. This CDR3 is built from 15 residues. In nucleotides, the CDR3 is TGTGCCAGCAGCCAAGCCCGAGACAGTTCCTACGAGCAGTACTTC. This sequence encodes CASSQARDSSYEQYF.

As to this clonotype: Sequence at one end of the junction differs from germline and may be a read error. CDR3 DNA: TGTGCCATCAGTAATACGGGCGCCCCGGGATTCAATGAGCAGTTCTTT. This codes for CAISNTGAPGFNEQFF. This chain links TRBV10-3 with TRBJ2-1, with D possibly TRBD2 on 5 matching bases. The CDR3 loop spans 16 amino acids. In germline, CDR1 is ENHRY, CDR2 SYGVKD.

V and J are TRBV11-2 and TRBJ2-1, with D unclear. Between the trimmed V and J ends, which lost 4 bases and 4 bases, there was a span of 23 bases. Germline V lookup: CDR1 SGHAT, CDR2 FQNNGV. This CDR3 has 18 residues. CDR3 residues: CASSSRGQATFRYNEQFF. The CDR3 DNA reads TGTGCCAGCAGCTCAAGAGGCCAGGCTACCTTCCGATACAATGAGCAGTTCTTC.

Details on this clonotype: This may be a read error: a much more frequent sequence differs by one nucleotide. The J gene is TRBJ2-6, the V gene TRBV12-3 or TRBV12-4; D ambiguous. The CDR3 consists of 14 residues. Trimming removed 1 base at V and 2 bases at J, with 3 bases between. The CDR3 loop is CASSLVTGANVLTF. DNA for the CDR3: TGTGCCAGCAGTTTAGTCACTGGGGCCAACGTCCTGACTTTC.

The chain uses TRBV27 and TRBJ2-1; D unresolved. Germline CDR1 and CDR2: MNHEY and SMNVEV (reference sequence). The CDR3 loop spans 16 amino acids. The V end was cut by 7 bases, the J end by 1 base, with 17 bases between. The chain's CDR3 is CASTSLRVESYNEQFF. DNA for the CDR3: TGTGCCAGCACCTCTCTCCGGGTGGAGTCCTACAATGAGCAGTTCTTC.

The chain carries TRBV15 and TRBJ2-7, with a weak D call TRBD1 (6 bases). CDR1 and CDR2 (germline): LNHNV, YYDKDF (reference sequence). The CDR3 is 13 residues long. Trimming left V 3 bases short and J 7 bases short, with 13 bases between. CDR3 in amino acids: CATSRSQGGEQYF. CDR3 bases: TGTGCCACCAGCAGGTCACAAGGGGGAGAGCAGTACTTC.

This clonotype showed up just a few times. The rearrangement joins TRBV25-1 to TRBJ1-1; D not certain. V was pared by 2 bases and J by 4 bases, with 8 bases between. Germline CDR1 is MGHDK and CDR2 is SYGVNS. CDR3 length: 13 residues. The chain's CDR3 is CASSEGRTTEAFF. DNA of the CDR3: TGTGCCAGCAGTGAAGGGAGGACCACTGAAGCTTTCTTT.

CDR3 sequence reads: CSVEGTSGGEQFF. CDR3 coding DNA: TGCAGCGTTGAGGGGACTAGTGGTGGTGAGCAGTTCTTC. This sequence joins TRBV29-1 and TRBJ2-1; 8 bases are a match to TRBD2. The CDR3 is 13 residues long. From germline, CDR1 is SQVTM and CDR2 ANQGSEA. Germline trimming cut 3 bases from V and 9 bases from J; bases unmatched to any gene: 7.

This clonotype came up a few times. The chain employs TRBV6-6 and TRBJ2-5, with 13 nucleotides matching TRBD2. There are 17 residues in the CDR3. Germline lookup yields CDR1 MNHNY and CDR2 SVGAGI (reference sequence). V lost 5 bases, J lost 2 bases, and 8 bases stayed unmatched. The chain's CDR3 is CASSPRTSGGRQETQYF. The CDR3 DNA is TGTGCCAGCAGTCCCCGGACTAGCGGGGGCCGTCAAGAGACCCAGTACTTC.

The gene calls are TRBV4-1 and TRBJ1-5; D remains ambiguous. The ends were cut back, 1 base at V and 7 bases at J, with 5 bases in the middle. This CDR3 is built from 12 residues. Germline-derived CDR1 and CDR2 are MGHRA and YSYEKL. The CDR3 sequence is CASSQGQQPQHF. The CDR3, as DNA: TGCGCCAGCAGCCAAGGGCAACAGCCCCAGCATTTT.

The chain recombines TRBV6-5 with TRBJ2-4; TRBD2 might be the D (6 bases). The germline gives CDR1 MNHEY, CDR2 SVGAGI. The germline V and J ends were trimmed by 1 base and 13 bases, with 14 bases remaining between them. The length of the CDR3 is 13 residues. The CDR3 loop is CASSYYTPGVQYF. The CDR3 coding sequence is TGTGCCAGCAGTTACTATACCCCGGGAGTCCAGTACTTC.

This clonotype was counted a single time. CDR3 loop: CASSPPPGGPYEQYF. The CDR3 bases are TGTGCCAGCAGTCCTCCGCCGGGGGGGCCCTACGAGCAGTACTTC. The chain combines TRBV6-2 or TRBV6-3 with TRBJ2-7; 8 bases are shared with TRBD2. Looked up from germline, CDR1 is MNHEY and CDR2 is SVGEGT. The CDR3 has 15 residues. After removal of 5 bases from V and 2 bases from J, the junction contained 8 bases not matched to a gene.

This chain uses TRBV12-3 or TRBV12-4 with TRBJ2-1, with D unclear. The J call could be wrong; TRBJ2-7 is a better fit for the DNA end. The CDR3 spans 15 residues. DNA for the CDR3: TGTGCCAGCAGTGGAAGCGAGAGCTCCTACAATGAGCAGTACTTC. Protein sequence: CASSGSESSYNEQYF.

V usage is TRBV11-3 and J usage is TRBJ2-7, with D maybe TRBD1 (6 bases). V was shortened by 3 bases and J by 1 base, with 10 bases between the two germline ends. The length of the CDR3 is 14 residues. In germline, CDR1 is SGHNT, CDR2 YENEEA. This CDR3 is CASSFRQASYEQYF. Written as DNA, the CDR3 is TGTGCCAGCAGCTTTCGACAGGCGTCCTACGAGCAGTACTTC.

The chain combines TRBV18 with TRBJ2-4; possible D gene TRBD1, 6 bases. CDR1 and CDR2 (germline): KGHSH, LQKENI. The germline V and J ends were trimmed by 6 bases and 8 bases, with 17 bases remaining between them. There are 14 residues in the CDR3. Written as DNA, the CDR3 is TGTGCCAGCTCCCCGCCAGGGGCCGGGGACATTCAGTACTTC. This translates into CASSPPGAGDIQYF. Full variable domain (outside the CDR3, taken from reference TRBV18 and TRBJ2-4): NAGVMQNPRHLVRRRGQEARLRCSPMKGHSHVYWYRQLPEEGLKFMVYLQKENIIDESGMPKERFSAEFPKEGPSILRIQQVVRGDSAAYFCASSPPGAGDIQYFGAGTRLSVL.

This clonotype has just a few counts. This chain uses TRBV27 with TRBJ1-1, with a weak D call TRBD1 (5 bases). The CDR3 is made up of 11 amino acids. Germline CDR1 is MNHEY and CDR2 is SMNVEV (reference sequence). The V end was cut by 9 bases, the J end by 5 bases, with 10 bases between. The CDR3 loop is CASRDGTEAFF. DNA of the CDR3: TGTGCCAGTAGGGACGGAACTGAAGCTTTCTTT.

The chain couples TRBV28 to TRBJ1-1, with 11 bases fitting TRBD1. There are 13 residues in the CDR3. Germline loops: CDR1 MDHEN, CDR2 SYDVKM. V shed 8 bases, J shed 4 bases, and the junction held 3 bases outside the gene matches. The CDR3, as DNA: TGTGCCAGCGCCGGGACAGGGGGCACTGAAGCTTTCTTT. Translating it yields CASAGTGGTEAFF. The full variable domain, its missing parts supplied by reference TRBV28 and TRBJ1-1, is DVKVTQSSRYLVKRTGEKVFLECVQDMDHENMFWYRQDPGLGLRLIYFSYDVKMKEKGDIPEGYSVSREKKERFSLILESASTNQTSMYLCASAGTGGTEAFFGQGTRLTVV.

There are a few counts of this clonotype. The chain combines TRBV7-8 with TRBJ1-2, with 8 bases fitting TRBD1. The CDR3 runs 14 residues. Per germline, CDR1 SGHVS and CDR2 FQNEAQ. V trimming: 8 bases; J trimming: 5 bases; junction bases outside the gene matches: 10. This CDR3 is CASWNRTGRYGYTF. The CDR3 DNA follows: TGTGCCAGCTGGAACCGGACAGGGCGGTATGGCTACACCTTC.

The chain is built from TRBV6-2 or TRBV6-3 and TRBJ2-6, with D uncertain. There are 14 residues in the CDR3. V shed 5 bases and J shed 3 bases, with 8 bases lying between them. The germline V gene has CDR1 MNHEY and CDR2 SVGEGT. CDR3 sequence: CASSHRGGANVLTF. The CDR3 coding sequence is TGTGCCAGCAGTCACAGAGGTGGGGCCAACGTCCTGACTTTC.

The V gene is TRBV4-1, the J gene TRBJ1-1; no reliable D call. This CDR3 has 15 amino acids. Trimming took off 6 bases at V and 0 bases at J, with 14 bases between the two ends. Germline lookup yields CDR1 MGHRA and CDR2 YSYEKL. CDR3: CASSPSGILNTEAFF. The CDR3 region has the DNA TGCGCCAGCAGTCCTAGTGGGATACTGAACACTGAAGCTTTCTTT.

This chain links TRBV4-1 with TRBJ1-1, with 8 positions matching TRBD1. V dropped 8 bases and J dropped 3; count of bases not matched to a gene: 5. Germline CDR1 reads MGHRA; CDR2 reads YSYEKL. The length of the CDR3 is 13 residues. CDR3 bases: TGCGCCAGCGTTCGACAGGGGCACACTGAAGCTTTCTTT. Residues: CASVRQGHTEAFF.

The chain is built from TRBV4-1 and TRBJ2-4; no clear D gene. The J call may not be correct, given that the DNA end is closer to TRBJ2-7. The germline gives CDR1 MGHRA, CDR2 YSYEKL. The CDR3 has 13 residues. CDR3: CASSQEWDYEQYF. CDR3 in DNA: TGCGCCAGCAGCCAAGAATGGGACTACGAGCAGTACTTC.

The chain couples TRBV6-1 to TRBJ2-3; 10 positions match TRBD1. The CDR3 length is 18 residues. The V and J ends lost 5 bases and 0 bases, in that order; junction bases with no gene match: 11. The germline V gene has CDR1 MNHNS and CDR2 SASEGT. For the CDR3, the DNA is TGTGCCAGCAGTCCTAACGGACAGGGGGACGGAAGCACAGATACGCAGTATTTT. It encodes CASSPNGQGDGSTDTQYF.

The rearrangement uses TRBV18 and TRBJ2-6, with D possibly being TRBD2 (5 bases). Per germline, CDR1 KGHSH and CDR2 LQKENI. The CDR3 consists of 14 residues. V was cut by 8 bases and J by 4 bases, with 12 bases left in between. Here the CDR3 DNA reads TGTGCCAGCCCACTACCTAGCGGGGCCAACGTCCTGACTTTC. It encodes CASPLPSGANVLTF.

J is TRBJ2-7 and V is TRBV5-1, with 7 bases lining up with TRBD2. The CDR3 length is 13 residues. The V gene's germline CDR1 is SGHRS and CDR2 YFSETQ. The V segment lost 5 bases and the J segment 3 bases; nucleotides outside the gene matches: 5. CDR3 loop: CASRHRDYYEQYF. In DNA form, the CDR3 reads TGCGCCAGCAGACACCGGGACTACTACGAGCAGTACTTC.

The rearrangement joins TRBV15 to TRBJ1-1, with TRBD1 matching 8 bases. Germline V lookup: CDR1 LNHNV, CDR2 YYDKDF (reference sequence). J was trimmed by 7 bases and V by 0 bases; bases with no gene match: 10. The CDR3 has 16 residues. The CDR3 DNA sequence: TGTGCCACCAGCAGAGATATTGGGACAGGCCTTCTTGAAGCTTTCTTT. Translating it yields CATSRDIGTGLLEAFF.

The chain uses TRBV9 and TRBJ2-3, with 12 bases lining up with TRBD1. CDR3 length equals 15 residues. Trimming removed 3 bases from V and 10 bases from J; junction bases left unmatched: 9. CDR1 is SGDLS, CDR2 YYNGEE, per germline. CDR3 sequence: CASSGDRGLSGSQYF. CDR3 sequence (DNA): TGTGCCAGCAGCGGGGACAGGGGGCTCTCCGGATCGCAGTATTTT.